A selection of T cell receptor beta chains follows, all from one sample in a study of vaccination effects on CD4 cells after COVID-19. For these TCRs, the target antigens are not known. Profiling relied on immunoSEQ multiplex PCR, and the TCRdb table lists in-frame clones only, not all of them. The sample holds about 59,000 clones, around 82% seen once. Sequenced here: CD4+ T cells from PBMCs cultured with HCoV-OC43 spike peptides, sampled after COVID-19 vaccination. These TCRs come from a human donor who received a COVID-19 vaccine. Each CDR3 is given with its conserved first and last residue. The order of the fields is clone size, J gene, V gene, D gene, CDR3 protein, CDR3 DNA. A D gene is named only where the DNA matches it firmly. The size field is filled for only some rows; it gives once, few, many or a size class.

abundance: .
j_gene: TRBJ2-3
v_gene: TRBV24-1
d_gene: TRBD1
CDR3aa: CATQDRSFTDTQYF
CDR3nt: TGTGCCACCCAGGACAGGAGTTTCACAGATACGCAGTATTTT

abundance: .
j_gene: TRBJ2-5
v_gene: TRBV7-3
d_gene: .
CDR3aa: CASRGSLQETQYF
CDR3nt: TGTGCCAGCAGGGGGAGTCTCCAAGAGACCCAGTACTTC

abundance: few
j_gene: TRBJ1-1
v_gene: TRBV6-1
d_gene: .
CDR3aa: CASSDRADTEAFF
CDR3nt: TGTGCCAGCAGTGACAGGGCGGACACTGAAGCTTTCTTT

abundance: .
j_gene: TRBJ2-5
v_gene: TRBV9
d_gene: .
CDR3aa: CASSVAGETQYF
CDR3nt: TGTGCCAGCAGCGTAGCAGGGGAGACCCAGTACTTC

abundance: .
j_gene: TRBJ1-1
v_gene: TRBV5-8
d_gene: .
CDR3aa: CASSFNRVGTEAFF
CDR3nt: TGTGCCAGCAGCTTTAACAGGGTAGGCACTGAAGCTTTCTTT

abundance: .
j_gene: TRBJ1-1
v_gene: TRBV7-2
d_gene: .
CDR3aa: CASSLGGARRTEAFF
CDR3nt: TGTGCCAGCAGCTTAGGGGGGGCCAGGAGGACTGAAGCTTTCTTT

abundance: .
j_gene: TRBJ2-1
v_gene: TRBV29-1
d_gene: .
CDR3aa: CSVGAPTTGDEQFF
CDR3nt: TGCAGCGTTGGGGCGCCCACGACGGGCGATGAGCAGTTCTTC

abundance: .
j_gene: TRBJ2-5
v_gene: TRBV2
d_gene: TRBD1
CDR3aa: CASTRDSQETQYF
CDR3nt: TGTGCCAGCACCCGGGACAGCCAAGAGACCCAGTACTTC

abundance: .
j_gene: TRBJ1-6
v_gene: TRBV10-3
d_gene: TRBD1
CDR3aa: CAISDRGQPPSTLHF
CDR3nt: TGTGCCATCAGTGACCGGGGACAGCCACCGTCGACCCTCCACTTT

abundance: .
j_gene: TRBJ1-6
v_gene: TRBV5-1
d_gene: .
CDR3aa: CASSLAAGESSYNSPLHF
CDR3nt: TGCGCCAGCAGCTTGGCGGCAGGAGAAAGCTCCTATAATTCACCCCTCCACTTT

abundance: few
j_gene: TRBJ2-3
v_gene: TRBV4-3
d_gene: .
CDR3aa: CASSHHGGVGGRTGDTQYF
CDR3nt: TGCGCCAGCAGCCACCACGGAGGTGTGGGGGGGCGGACGGGTGATACGCAGTATTTT

abundance: .
j_gene: TRBJ2-3
v_gene: TRBV18
d_gene: TRBD1
CDR3aa: CASSPNRGQEDTQYF
CDR3nt: TGTGCCAGCTCACCAAACAGGGGGCAAGAAGATACGCAGTATTTT

abundance: few
j_gene: TRBJ1-5
v_gene: TRBV6-2/TRBV6-3
d_gene: .
CDR3aa: CASSYGRGQANQPQHF
CDR3nt: TGTGCCAGCAGTTACGGTCGGGGACAAGCCAATCAGCCCCAGCATTTT

abundance: .
j_gene: TRBJ2-6
v_gene: TRBV7-2
d_gene: .
CDR3aa: CASSLLRGTGANVLTF
CDR3nt: TGTGCCAGCAGCTTATTGCGAGGGACTGGGGCCAACGTCCTGACTTTC

abundance: once
j_gene: TRBJ2-3
v_gene: TRBV10-1
d_gene: .
CDR3aa: CASSESIPGKGLTDTQYF
CDR3nt: TGCGCCAGCAGTGAGTCCATCCCGGGTAAGGGCCTTACAGATACGCAGTATTTT

abundance: .
j_gene: TRBJ2-6
v_gene: TRBV12-2
d_gene: .
CDR3aa: CASRSPYRFGANVLTF
CDR3nt: TGTGCAAGTCGCTCGCCCTATAGATTTGGGGCCAACGTCCTGACTTTC

abundance: few
j_gene: TRBJ1-1
v_gene: TRBV14
d_gene: TRBD1
CDR3aa: CASSYRDRGLWGTEAFF
CDR3nt: TGTGCCAGCAGCTACCGGGACAGGGGGCTATGGGGCACTGAAGCTTTCTTT

abundance: .
j_gene: TRBJ2-1
v_gene: TRBV9
d_gene: .
CDR3aa: CASSVYSYNEQFF
CDR3nt: TGTGCCAGCAGCGTTTACAGCTACAATGAGCAGTTCTTC

abundance: .
j_gene: TRBJ1-3
v_gene: TRBV11-3
d_gene: .
CDR3aa: CASSPQGGNTIYF
CDR3nt: TGTGCCAGCAGCCCTCAGGGAGGAAACACCATATATTTT

abundance: .
j_gene: TRBJ2-1
v_gene: TRBV5-1
d_gene: .
CDR3aa: CASSFDSFSYNEQFF
CDR3nt: TGCGCCAGCAGCTTCGACAGCTTCTCCTACAATGAGCAGTTCTTC

abundance: few
j_gene: TRBJ2-3
v_gene: TRBV5-1
d_gene: TRBD1
CDR3aa: CASSLVAWTGPKDTQYF
CDR3nt: TGCGCCAGCAGCTTGGTAGCGTGGACAGGTCCAAAAGATACGCAGTATTTT

abundance: .
j_gene: TRBJ1-6
v_gene: TRBV9
d_gene: .
CDR3aa: CASSAGTMVDSPLHF
CDR3nt: TGTGCCAGCAGCGCCGGGACCATGGTGGATTCACCCCTCCACTTT

abundance: once
j_gene: TRBJ2-4
v_gene: TRBV7-9
d_gene: .
CDR3aa: CASSLAGTQNIQYF
CDR3nt: TGTGCCAGCAGCTTAGCGGGGACTCAAAACATTCAGTACTTC

abundance: .
j_gene: TRBJ2-2
v_gene: TRBV6-5
d_gene: .
CDR3aa: CASGHPNTGELFF
CDR3nt: TGTGCCAGCGGACACCCGAACACCGGGGAGCTGTTTTTT

abundance: once
j_gene: TRBJ2-3
v_gene: TRBV2
d_gene: TRBD2
CDR3aa: CASRSRTSGGDTQYF
CDR3nt: TGTGCCAGCAGGTCCCGGACTAGCGGGGGGGATACGCAGTATTTT

abundance: .
j_gene: TRBJ1-4
v_gene: TRBV5-1
d_gene: .
CDR3aa: CASSLGGTPNEKLFF
CDR3nt: TGCGCCAGCAGCTTGGGGGGCACCCCTAATGAAAAACTGTTTTTT

abundance: .
j_gene: TRBJ2-5
v_gene: TRBV3-1/TRBV3-2
d_gene: TRBD2
CDR3aa: CASSQDRISGGALETQYF
CDR3nt: TGTGCCAGCAGCCAAGATAGAATTAGCGGGGGGGCCCTTGAGACCCAGTACTTC

abundance: .
j_gene: TRBJ1-4
v_gene: TRBV6-5
d_gene: TRBD1
CDR3aa: CASSPRTGSNEKLFF
CDR3nt: TGTGCCAGCAGTCCTAGGACAGGTTCTAATGAAAAACTGTTTTTT

abundance: .
j_gene: TRBJ1-4
v_gene: TRBV18
d_gene: .
CDR3aa: CASSPQQVNEKLFF
CDR3nt: TGTGCCAGCTCACCACAACAGGTTAATGAAAAACTGTTTTTT

abundance: .
j_gene: TRBJ2-3
v_gene: TRBV5-1
d_gene: .
CDR3aa: CASRQSLMGGTDTQYF
CDR3nt: TGCGCCAGCCGACAGAGCCTAATGGGGGGCACAGATACGCAGTATTTT

abundance: once
j_gene: TRBJ2-1
v_gene: TRBV6-5
d_gene: TRBD2
CDR3aa: CASSRERGGRNEQFF
CDR3nt: TGTGCCAGCAGTCGGGAGCGGGGGGGCCGGAATGAGCAGTTCTTC

abundance: .
j_gene: TRBJ1-5
v_gene: TRBV19
d_gene: .
CDR3aa: CASSISNQPQHF
CDR3nt: TGTGCCAGTAGTATCAGCAATCAGCCCCAGCATTTT

abundance: .
j_gene: TRBJ1-2
v_gene: TRBV14
d_gene: TRBD1
CDR3aa: CASSRQQGAFGYTF
CDR3nt: TGTGCCAGCAGCCGACAACAGGGGGCCTTTGGCTACACCTTC